The text below deals with one T cell receptor beta chain. As yet, its antigen is unknown. This record comes from a study of beta chain features in type 1 diabetes. Study results and limitations: Patients' naive, central memory and Treg TCRB repertoires seemed closer to one another than those of healthy donors. Moderate but significant shortening of TCRB CDR3s was recorded in all four CD4+ subsets from Type 1 diabetes patients.

The V and J ends lost 3 bases and 0 bases respectively, with 12 bases between them. The CDR3 is made up of 15 amino acids. In germline, CDR1 is SGHAT, CDR2 FQNNGV. The authors reverse transcribed all of the isolated RNA, so sequencing captured expressed TCRB transcripts. Sequencing was performed with immunoSEQ multiplex PCR; in TCRdb, only in-frame clones are kept and a portion is missing. The sample includes about 26,000 clones, about 52% of them seen just once. V and J are TRBV11-2 and TRBJ2-7; tentative D call: TRBD2 (6 bases). This TCR derives from a young man with type 1 diabetes. The sequenced sample was stem cell memory CD4+ T cells from blood. The CDR3 DNA sequence: TGTGCCAGCAGCTTGGCGGGAAAGGGCTCCTACGAGCAGTACTTC. It translates to CASSLAGKGSYEQYF.